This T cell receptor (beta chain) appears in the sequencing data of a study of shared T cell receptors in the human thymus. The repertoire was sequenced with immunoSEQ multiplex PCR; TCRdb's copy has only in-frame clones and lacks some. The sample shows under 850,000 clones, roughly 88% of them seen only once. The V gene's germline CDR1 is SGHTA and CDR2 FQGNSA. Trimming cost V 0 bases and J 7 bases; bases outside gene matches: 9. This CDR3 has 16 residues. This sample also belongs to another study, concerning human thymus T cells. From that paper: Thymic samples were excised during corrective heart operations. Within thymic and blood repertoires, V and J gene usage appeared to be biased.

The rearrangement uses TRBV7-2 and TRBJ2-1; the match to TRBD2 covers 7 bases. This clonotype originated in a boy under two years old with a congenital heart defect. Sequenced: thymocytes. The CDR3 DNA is TGTGCCAGCAGCTTAGCGCTGGGAGGGCGTCGGAATGAGCAGTTCTTC. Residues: CASSLALGGRRNEQFF.